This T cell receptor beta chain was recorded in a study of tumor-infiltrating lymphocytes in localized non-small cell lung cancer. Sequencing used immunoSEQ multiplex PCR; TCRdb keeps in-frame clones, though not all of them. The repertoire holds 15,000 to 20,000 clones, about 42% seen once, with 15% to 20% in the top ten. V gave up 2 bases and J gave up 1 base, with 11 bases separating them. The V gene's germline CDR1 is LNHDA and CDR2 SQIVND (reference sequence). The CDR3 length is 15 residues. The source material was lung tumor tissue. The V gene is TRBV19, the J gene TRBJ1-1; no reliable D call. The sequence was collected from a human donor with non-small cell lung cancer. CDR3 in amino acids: CASSIQARRNTEAFF. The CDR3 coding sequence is TGTGCCAGTAGTATACAGGCGAGGAGGAACACTGAAGCTTTCTTT. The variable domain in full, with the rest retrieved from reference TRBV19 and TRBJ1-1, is DGGITQSPKYLFRKEGQNVTLSCEQNLNHDAMYWYRQDPGQGLRLIYYSQIVNDFQKGDIAEGYSVSREKKESFPLTVTSAQKNPTAFYLCASSIQARRNTEAFFGQGTRLTVV.